Sequencing of this T cell receptor (beta chain) was carried out in a study of molecular identifiers for immune sequencing clone quantification. This clonotype showed up many times. Based on a CD8+CD4-CCR7+CD45RA+ profile, naive CD8 T cells were sorted. TCRdb fed the PCR reads into MiXCR, producing one record per CDR3 protein. Seen here are some 70,000 distinct CDR3 sequences, around a sixth observed once, and the top ten hold approximately 1.5%. V gave up 4 bases and J gave up 4 bases, with 14 bases separating them. Germline V gene data show CDR1 as SGHNT and CDR2 as YENEEA. This CDR3 comprises 15 residues.

The genes are TRBV11-3 and TRBJ2-1; TRBD1 or TRBD2 may be the D gene (5 bases each). Material: naive CD8+ T cells from blood, with Jurkat cell RNA spiked in. Indicated subset: FACS-sorted CD8+CD4-CCR7+CD45RA+ naive T cells. The receptor was derived from a human donor in good health. Some libraries in this study had Jurkat cell RNA spiked in. CDR3 sequence: CASSSRDHSYNEQFF. The CDR3, as DNA: TGTGCCAGCAGCTCGAGGGACCACTCATACAATGAGCAGTTCTTC.